These T cell receptor beta chains were read from a single sample in a study of T cells in Graves' hyperthyroidism and ophthalmopathy. One entry per CDR3 protein results from TCRdb running MiXCR on the multiplex PCR reads. The sample shows 470,000 or so distinct CDR3 sequences, less than 25% of them seen only once. The specimen was blood. These receptors all come from a man between 18 and 29 years old with Graves' hyperthyroidism. Both conserved end residues are part of each CDR3. The D gene is left open where the match is weak. Clone size is stated in some rows and not others, as once, few, many or a class when expanded.

TRBV11-1	NA	TRBJ1-1	many	CASSAIVGSWAFF	TGTGCCAGCAGCGCTATTGTGGGGTCCTGGGCTTTCTTT
TRBV2	NA	TRBJ1-5	many	CASSEDEGFFNQPQHF	TGTGCCAGCAGTGAAGATGAGGGTTTCTTTAATCAGCCCCAGCATTTT
TRBV6-5	NA	TRBJ2-2	NA	CASSSRRTGELFF	TGTGCCAGCAGTTCCCGACGGACCGGGGAGCTGTTTTTT
TRBV6-5	NA	TRBJ1-2	NA	CASRRSGNYGYTF	TGTGCCAGCAGGCGCTCGGGGAACTATGGCTACACCTTC
TRBV9	NA	TRBJ1-2	many	CASSVKWGNNYGYTF	TGTGCCAGCAGCGTAAAATGGGGCAACAACTATGGCTACACCTTC
TRBV28	TRBD2	TRBJ2-7	many	CASSLLLAGGPDTYEQYF	TGTGCCAGCAGTTTACTGCTAGCGGGGGGGCCAGACACGTACGAGCAGTACTTC
TRBV19	NA	TRBJ1-1	many	CASSIVAGPNTEAFF	TGTGCCAGTAGTATCGTGGCAGGGCCGAACACTGAAGCTTTCTTT
TRBV6-1	TRBD1	TRBJ1-1	NA	CASNWDSHTEAFF	TGTGCCAGCAACTGGGACAGCCACACTGAAGCTTTCTTT
TRBV20-1	NA	TRBJ1-1	many	CSAYARGWTEAFF	TGCAGTGCTTATGCGAGGGGGTGGACTGAAGCTTTCTTT
TRBV13	NA	TRBJ2-3	many	CASSLILGTDTQYF	TGTGCCAGCAGCTTAATCCTGGGGACGGATACGCAGTATTTT
TRBV4-1	NA	TRBJ2-7	NA	CASSQGRTSDYYEQYF	TGCGCCAGCAGCCAAGGGAGGACAAGCGACTACTACGAGCAGTACTTC
TRBV2	TRBD1	TRBJ2-5	few	CASSGGDSLQEAQYF	TGTGCCAGCAGTGGAGGGGACAGCCTCCAAGAGGCCCAGTACTTC
TRBV5-8	NA	TRBJ1-1	many	CASSFLAMGTEAFF	TGTGCCAGCAGCTTTTTGGCGATGGGCACTGAAGCTTTCTTT
TRBV5-1	NA	TRBJ1-2	many	CASSLEVGHGYTF	TGCGCCAGCAGCTTGGAGGTGGGTCACGGCTACACCTTC
TRBV6-2/TRBV6-3	NA	TRBJ1-2	NA	CASSYSRGHGYTF	TGTGCCAGCAGTTACTCACGGGGGCATGGCTACACCTTC
TRBV27	NA	TRBJ1-2	NA	CASSPIDRRNYGYTF	TGTGCCAGCAGTCCTATAGACAGGAGAAACTATGGCTACACCTTC
TRBV7-2	NA	TRBJ2-7	NA	CASSSVLYYEQYF	TGTGCCAGCAGCTCCGTACTTTACTACGAGCAGTACTTC
TRBV7-9	NA	TRBJ2-7	NA	CASSEVRDEQYF	TGTGCCAGCAGCGAGGTGCGGGATGAGCAGTACTTC
TRBV5-1	NA	TRBJ1-2	many	CASSLAWTVRGYGYTF	TGCGCCAGCAGCTTGGCCTGGACAGTTCGGGGCTATGGCTACACCTTC
TRBV5-1	NA	TRBJ2-3	NA	CASSPDRFTDTQYF	TGCGCCAGCAGCCCTGACAGGTTCACAGATACGCAGTATTTT
TRBV12-3/TRBV12-4	NA	TRBJ1-5	NA	CASSSDVAGNQPQHF	TGTGCCAGCAGCTCAGACGTGGCCGGCAATCAGCCCCAGCATTTT
TRBV5-1	NA	TRBJ2-4	NA	CASSLIRDGKNIQYF	TGCGCCAGCAGCTTGATCAGGGATGGCAAAAACATTCAGTACTTC
TRBV13	NA	TRBJ2-7	few	CASSLGRRGSSYEQYF	TGTGCCAGCAGCTTAGGCAGAAGGGGGAGCTCCTACGAGCAGTACTTC
TRBV30	NA	TRBJ1-2	NA	CAWSVEWTINYGYTF	TGTGCCTGGAGTGTAGAGTGGACGATCAACTATGGCTACACCTTC
TRBV30	NA	TRBJ2-5	NA	CAWSALQETQYF	TGTGCCTGGAGTGCATTACAAGAGACCCAGTACTTC
TRBV6-5	TRBD1	TRBJ1-1	many	CASSSGQAMNTEAFF	TGTGCCAGCAGTTCGGGACAGGCGATGAACACTGAAGCTTTCTTT
TRBV28	TRBD1	TRBJ1-6	NA	CASDSRDRGPQVPLHF	TGTGCCAGCGACTCCCGGGACAGGGGCCCCCAAGTACCCCTCCACTTT
TRBV2	NA	TRBJ1-1	once	CASKGVLNTEAFF	TGTGCCAGCAAAGGGGTGTTGAACACTGAAGCTTTCTTT
TRBV29-1	NA	TRBJ1-3	many	CSVVETLAGNTIYF	TGCAGCGTTGTAGAGACACTCGCTGGAAACACCATATATTTT
TRBV11-1	NA	TRBJ1-1	many	CASSYTWDTEAFF	TGTGCCAGCAGTTACACCTGGGACACTGAAGCTTTCTTT
TRBV12-3/TRBV12-4	NA	TRBJ1-2	many	CASSFYGEDYGYTF	TGTGCCAGCAGTTTCTACGGAGAGGACTATGGCTACACCTTC
TRBV19	TRBD1	TRBJ1-6	NA	CASSMRGPAPLHF	TGTGCCAGTAGTATGAGGGGGCCAGCACCCCTCCACTTT
TRBV6-1	TRBD1	TRBJ1-2	once	CASRDRARLGYTF	TGTGCCAGCCGAGACAGGGCACGCCTTGGCTACACCTTC
TRBV7-2	TRBD2	TRBJ2-7	many	CASSQRGGALEQYF	TGTGCCAGCAGTCAGCGGGGGGGAGCTCTGGAGCAGTACTTC
TRBV28	TRBD1	TRBJ1-1	NA	CASSMTGFWRRTNTEAFF	TGTGCCAGCAGTATGACAGGGTTTTGGCGAAGAACGAACACTGAAGCTTTCTTT
TRBV27	NA	TRBJ2-2	few	CASSRGGVNTGELFF	TGTGCCAGCTCCCGAGGAGGTGTGAACACCGGGGAGCTGTTTTTT
TRBV25-1	NA	TRBJ1-4	NA	CASSESGTNEKLFF	TGTGCCAGCAGTGAATCCGGGACAAATGAAAAACTGTTTTTT
TRBV4-2	TRBD2	TRBJ2-2	few	CASSHRLSGGIDPRSELFF	TGTGCCAGCAGCCACCGACTATCGGGGGGAATCGATCCTCGGTCGGAGCTGTTTTTT
TRBV2	TRBD1	TRBJ2-2	many	CASGTGGITGELFF	TGTGCCAGCGGGACAGGGGGCATCACCGGGGAGCTGTTTTTT
TRBV30	NA	TRBJ1-6	NA	CAWIDFGGLTYNSPLHF	TGTGCCTGGATTGATTTCGGGGGGCTCACCTATAATTCACCCCTCCACTTT
TRBV11-2	NA	TRBJ1-1	few	CASSPRADRVSNTEAFF	TGTGCCAGCAGCCCCAGGGCCGATAGAGTATCGAACACTGAAGCTTTCTTT
TRBV12-3/TRBV12-4	TRBD1	TRBJ1-1	many	CASSASGQGRTEAFF	TGTGCCAGCAGTGCCTCGGGACAGGGCAGGACTGAAGCTTTCTTT
TRBV4-2	TRBD2	TRBJ2-5	many	CASSQELAGGASQETQYF	TGTGCCAGCAGCCAAGAACTAGCGGGGGGGGCTAGCCAAGAGACCCAGTACTTC
TRBV27	TRBD1	TRBJ1-2	many	CASSSQGAGLANYGYTF	TGTGCCAGCAGTTCCCAGGGGGCAGGCCTAGCTAACTATGGCTACACCTTC
TRBV6-1	NA	TRBJ2-7	many	CASSGFVRGAAYEQYF	TGTGCCAGCAGTGGCTTTGTTCGGGGGGCGGCCTACGAGCAGTACTTC
TRBV5-5	NA	TRBJ2-5	many	CASSGGAGKETQYF	TGTGCCAGCAGCGGAGGGGCCGGGAAAGAGACCCAGTACTTC
TRBV7-9	NA	TRBJ1-2	few	CASSLDRSPNYGYTF	TGTGCCAGCAGCCTCGACAGAAGTCCTAACTATGGCTACACCTTC
TRBV7-9	TRBD2	TRBJ2-5	many	CASSFTAGQETQYF	TGTGCCAGCAGCTTTACAGCGGGGCAAGAGACCCAGTACTTC
TRBV19	NA	TRBJ2-3	few	CASSLRRLTDTQYF	TGTGCCAGTAGTTTAAGACGGCTCACAGATACGCAGTATTTT
TRBV5-1	TRBD2	TRBJ2-5	few	CASSLLAGGEQETQYF	TGCGCCAGCAGTTTACTAGCGGGGGGGGAGCAAGAGACCCAGTACTTC
TRBV12-3/TRBV12-4	NA	TRBJ1-3	many	CASSLIGNTIYF	TGTGCCAGCAGTTTGATTGGAAACACCATATATTTT
TRBV12-3/TRBV12-4	NA	TRBJ1-5	many	CASSLMQGQGQPQHF	TGTGCCAGCAGTTTAATGCAGGGTCAAGGACAGCCCCAGCATTTT
TRBV12-3/TRBV12-4	NA	TRBJ1-1	many	CASGKGLNTEAFF	TGTGCCAGCGGTAAGGGGTTGAACACTGAAGCTTTCTTT
TRBV20-1	NA	TRBJ1-1	many	CSARIGGLMNTEAFF	TGCAGTGCCCGGATCGGGGGGCTCATGAACACTGAAGCTTTCTTT